A selection of T cell receptor beta chains follows, all from one sample in a study of human T cells and chemical hapten exposure. In TCRdb, the RACE reads were re-called with MiXCR into one record per CDR3 protein. The sample has around 360,000 distinct CDR3 sequences; about 6% are singletons. Sequencing was performed on whole blood, taken in connection with sensitization to the hapten diphenylcyclopropenone (DPC). The receptors come from a woman between 18 and 30 years old with alopecia areata. Some clones in this sample may be carry-over from other donors' samples. Both conserved end residues are part of each CDR3. D genes are given only for firm matches. A row's size may be missing; if present it is once, few, many or a size class.

J | D | size | V | CDR3 | DNA
TRBJ1-5 | . | many | TRBV28 | CASSLYGGLQPQHF | TGTGCCAGCAGTTTATATGGGGGGCTTCAGCCCCAGCATTTT
TRBJ1-2 | TRBD1 | many | TRBV9 | CASSVDRGLEGYTF | TGTGCCAGCAGCGTGGACAGGGGGCTCGAAGGCTACACCTTC
TRBJ1-5 | . | many | TRBV6-2/TRBV6-3 | CASNRENQPQHF | TGTGCGTCGAACAGAGAAAATCAGCCCCAGCATTTT
TRBJ1-1 | . | few | TRBV5-6 | CASSSMDTEAFF | TGTGCCAGCAGCTCAATGGACACTGAAGCTTTCTTT
TRBJ2-3 | TRBD2 | many | TRBV4-3 | CASSLTQSGGGTDTQYF | TGCGCCAGCAGCCTCACCCAGAGCGGGGGGGGTACAGATACGCAGTATTTT
TRBJ1-5 | . | few | TRBV6-6 | CASSQDMAYQPQHF | TGTGCCAGCAGCCAGGACATGGCATATCAGCCCCAGCATTTT
TRBJ2-2 | . | many | TRBV13 | CASSLLGSLRVTGELFF | TGTGCCAGCAGCTTATTAGGCTCCCTGAGGGTGACCGGGGAGCTGTTTTTT
TRBJ2-1 | TRBD2 | few | TRBV20-1 | CSAREQRGVNEQFF | TGCAGTGCTAGAGAACAGCGGGGGGTCAATGAGCAGTTCTTC
TRBJ1-3 | . | . | TRBV4-2 | CASSQDLGGIADTIYF | TGTGCCAGCAGCCAAGATCTGGGGGGAATCGCGGACACCATATATTTT
TRBJ1-3 | . | few | TRBV4-2 | CASSQDLLGSGNTIYF | TGTGCCAGCAGCCAAGATCTATTGGGGTCTGGAAACACCATATATTTT
TRBJ2-3 | TRBD2 | few | TRBV7-8 | CASSSTAGGRTDTQYF | TGTGCCAGCAGCTCGACGGCGGGGGGACGCACAGATACGCAGTATTTT
TRBJ2-3 | TRBD2 | . | TRBV5-4 | CASSLGTSGADTQYF | TGTGCCAGCAGCTTGGGGACTAGCGGGGCAGATACGCAGTATTTT
TRBJ1-1 | . | few | TRBV7-8 | CASSLEGPRDTEAFF | TGTGCCAGCAGCTTAGAGGGACCCAGGGATACTGAAGCTTTCTTT
TRBJ1-1 | TRBD1 | many | TRBV5-1 | CASSFQTGRATEAFF | TGCGCCAGCAGCTTTCAGACAGGGCGGGCCACTGAAGCTTTCTTT
TRBJ2-1 | . | few | TRBV18 | CASSHPLAPPDNEQFF | TGTGCCAGCTCCCATCCTCTGGCCCCGCCCGATAATGAGCAGTTCTTC
TRBJ2-5 | . | . | TRBV6-2/TRBV6-3 | CASSYLDPAWETQYF | TGTGCCAGCAGTTACCTGGACCCTGCATGGGAGACCCAGTACTTC
TRBJ1-2 | TRBD1 | many | TRBV7-2 | CASRTGTGKGYGYTF | TGTGCCAGCAGAACCGGGACAGGGAAGGGCTATGGCTACACCTTC
TRBJ2-3 | . | many | TRBV20-1 | CSAEHSDTQYF | TGCAGTGCGGAACACTCGGATACGCAGTATTTT
TRBJ2-3 | TRBD2 | few | TRBV4-2 | CASSQAWSSGGATDTQYF | TGTGCCAGCAGCCAAGCGTGGTCTAGCGGGGGAGCCACAGATACGCAGTATTTT
TRBJ1-2 | . | few | TRBV10-3 | CAINLERASYGYTF | TGTGCCATCAACCTAGAAAGGGCCTCCTATGGCTACACCTTC
TRBJ1-2 | TRBD1 | few | TRBV4-2 | CASSQAYWEKQGFSGYTF | TGTGCCAGCAGCCAAGCGTATTGGGAAAAACAGGGGTTCTCTGGCTACACCTTC
TRBJ1-3 | . | many | TRBV12-3/TRBV12-4 | CASSLGVGNTIYF | TGTGCCAGCAGTTTGGGGGTCGGAAACACCATATATTTT
TRBJ1-3 | TRBD1 | few | TRBV6-1 | CASTLRWDRAGNTIYF | TGTGCCAGCACCCTCCGGTGGGACAGGGCTGGAAACACCATATATTTT
TRBJ2-1 | . | many | TRBV3-1 | CASSQDWQGRYNEQFF | TGTGCCAGCAGCCAAGATTGGCAGGGACGCTACAATGAGCAGTTCTTC
TRBJ2-3 | TRBD2 | few | TRBV4-1 | CASSQEKGTSGGRTDTQYF | TGCGCCAGCAGCCAAGAGAAAGGAACTAGCGGGGGGCGCACAGATACGCAGTATTTT
TRBJ2-5 | . | . | TRBV19 | CASSSPGLKKAETQYF | TGTGCCAGTAGCTCCCCGGGACTCAAAAAGGCGGAGACCCAGTACTTC
TRBJ2-2 | TRBD2 | many | TRBV3-1 | CASGSSGGPTGELFF | TGTGCCAGCGGATCTAGCGGGGGGCCCACCGGGGAGCTGTTTTTT